The rows below give T cell receptor beta chains drawn from one sample of a study of OX40 agonist ivuxolimab in advanced cancers. Data came from immunoSEQ multiplex PCR; TCRdb stores just in-frame clones and leaves some out. The sample lists 80,000 to 100,000 clones; more than 85% were seen once. This specimen was CD4+ or CD8+ T cells sorted from blood, taken in a trial of the OX40 agonist ivuxolimab. All receptors come from an adult with an advanced solid tumor such as melanoma, head and neck, liver or kidney cancer. CDR3s include the opening cysteine and the closing phenylalanine or tryptophan. The D gene is left open where the match is weak. Part of the rows lack a size; the others show once, few, many or a class for expanded clones.

j_call d_call v_call clone_size cdr3_aa cdr3_nt
TRBJ1-1 TRBD1 TRBV9 . CASSVAGGGLGTDTEAFF TGTGCCAGCAGCGTAGCAGGGGGGGGTCTGGGTACGGACACTGAAGCTTTCTTT
TRBJ1-2 TRBD1 TRBV11-2 . CASSYEGPGQVDYGYTF TGTGCCAGCAGTTACGAGGGACCGGGACAGGTAGACTATGGCTACACCTTC
TRBJ2-3 . TRBV6-5 once CASSQGGTQYF TGTGCCAGCAGTCAGGGGGGTACGCAGTATTTT
TRBJ2-2 . TRBV12-5 . CASGPWTANTGELFF TGTGCTAGTGGTCCATGGACAGCGAACACCGGGGAGCTGTTTTTT
TRBJ1-2 . TRBV30 once CAWSPGIYGYTF TGTGCCTGGAGTCCGGGCATCTATGGCTACACCTTC
TRBJ2-3 TRBD2 TRBV7-6 . CASSLGGGVGTDTQYF TGTGCCAGCAGCTTAGGCGGGGGGGTTGGCACAGATACGCAGTATTTT
TRBJ2-1 . TRBV11-3 . CASSAHRGGNEQFF TGTGCCAGCAGCGCCCACAGGGGGGGGAATGAGCAGTTCTTC
TRBJ1-2 . TRBV28 . CASSLSQTYGYTF TGTGCCAGCAGTTTATCGCAGACCTATGGCTACACCTTC
TRBJ1-5 . TRBV5-8 . CASSLGSGAQPQHF TGTGCCAGCAGCTTGGGATCGGGGGCTCAGCCCCAGCATTTT
TRBJ2-1 . TRBV27 . CATLYSGLLYNEQFF TGTGCCACCCTCTATAGCGGCCTCCTTTACAATGAGCAGTTCTTC
TRBJ1-2 . TRBV28 . CASSLPSTFYGYTF TGTGCCAGCAGTTTACCGTCGACCTTCTATGGCTACACCTTC
TRBJ2-1 TRBD1 TRBV9 . CASSVGQGASYNEQFF TGTGCCAGCAGCGTAGGGCAGGGGGCATCCTACAATGAGCAGTTCTTC
TRBJ2-1 TRBD2 TRBV30 . CAWILTTSGIGNEQFF TGTGCCTGGATCCTGACTACTAGCGGGATTGGTAATGAGCAGTTCTTC
TRBJ1-1 . TRBV5-5 . CASSPAGDTEAFF TGTGCCAGCAGCCCAGCGGGCGACACTGAAGCTTTCTTT
TRBJ2-3 . TRBV19 . CASSIFLASTDTQYF TGTGCCAGTAGTATCTTCTTAGCTAGCACAGATACGCAGTATTTT
TRBJ1-2 . TRBV6-4 . CASSGQGDYGYTF TGTGCCAGCAGTGGCCAGGGCGACTATGGCTACACCTTC
TRBJ1-5 . TRBV30 . CAWKGLGGQPQHF TGTGCCTGGAAAGGGTTAGGGGGTCAGCCCCAGCATTTT
TRBJ2-1 TRBD1 TRBV9 . CASSVEQGVNEQFF TGTGCCAGCAGCGTAGAACAGGGGGTCAATGAGCAGTTCTTC
TRBJ1-1 . TRBV4-1 . CASSQDGGTLEAFF TGCGCCAGCAGCCAGGACGGAGGGACACTTGAAGCTTTCTTT
TRBJ2-3 TRBD1 TRBV23-1 . CASSPSDRLSDTQYF TGCGCCAGCAGCCCGTCGGACAGGTTGTCAGATACGCAGTATTTT
TRBJ1-6 . TRBV6-5 few CASSYRGHGSPLHF TGTGCCAGCAGTTACAGGGGACACGGTTCACCCCTCCACTTT
TRBJ2-7 . TRBV7-2 . CASSLDRVVYEQYF TGTGCCAGCAGCTTAGACAGGGTTGTATACGAGCAGTACTTC
TRBJ1-3 TRBD1 TRBV2 . CASSRGKGNTIYF TGTGCCAGCAGCAGGGGGAAAGGAAACACCATATATTTT
TRBJ1-2 . TRBV2 once CASSDRTSNYGYTF TGTGCCAGCAGTGACAGAACTTCTAACTATGGCTACACCTTC
TRBJ1-2 TRBD1 TRBV2 . CASSSGWGQGYYGYTF TGTGCCAGCAGTTCTGGATGGGGACAGGGGTACTATGGCTACACCTTC
TRBJ1-1 TRBD1 TRBV2 . CASSELGQGGTEAFF TGTGCCAGCAGTGAACTGGGACAGGGGGGCACTGAAGCTTTCTTT
TRBJ2-3 TRBD2 TRBV5-5 . CASSWGGGLEQGTQYF TGTGCCAGCAGCTGGGGGGGAGGTTTAGAGCAAGGCACGCAGTATTTT
TRBJ1-4 . TRBV7-8 . CASSFQQEKLFF TGTGCCAGCAGTTTCCAGCAGGAAAAACTGTTTTTT
TRBJ2-5 . TRBV30 . CAWSVRSGAGETQYF TGTGCCTGGAGTGTACGATCGGGGGCGGGAGAGACCCAGTACTTC
TRBJ2-5 . TRBV5-1 once CASSLGQPQETQYF TGCGCCAGCAGCTTGGGACAGCCGCAAGAGACCCAGTACTTC
TRBJ1-5 TRBD1 TRBV6-1 . CASRATGRGQPQHF TGTGCCAGCAGGGCGACAGGGCGCGGCCAGCCCCAGCATTTT
TRBJ2-3 TRBD2 TRBV11-2 . CASSDAGGAGTQYF TGTGCCAGCAGCGATGCGGGGGGAGCCGGGACGCAGTATTTT
TRBJ2-1 . TRBV11-3 once CASSPLGRAMSSYNEQFF TGTGCCAGCAGCCCCCTGGGGCGGGCGATGAGCTCCTACAATGAGCAGTTCTTC
TRBJ2-1 TRBD2 TRBV5-6 . CASRTSAGGIYNEQFF TGTGCCAGCAGAACTTCGGCGGGGGGGATCTACAATGAGCAGTTCTTC
TRBJ1-4 . TRBV5-6 once CASSLSRANEKLFF TGTGCCAGCAGCTTGAGTAGGGCGAACGAAAAACTGTTTTTT
TRBJ2-1 TRBD1 TRBV5-4 . CASSLLQGANEQFF TGTGCCAGCAGCTTACTCCAGGGGGCGAATGAGCAGTTCTTC